The 10 T cell receptor beta chains in this list originate from one sample, sequenced in a study of beta chain features in type 1 diabetes. TCRB transcripts that were expressed got sequenced, as all of the isolated RNA had been reverse transcribed. Libraries were prepared by immunoSEQ multiplex PCR; TCRdb keeps only in-frame clonotypes and omits some of them. Of a few hundred thousand clones in the sample, 30% were seen once. Material: naive CD4+ T cells from blood. The receptors shown here come from a man younger than 35 in good health.

This clone appeared once. The chain uses TRBV7-2 and TRBJ2-7; D assignment may be TRBD1 or TRBD2 (5 bases each). The CDR3 sequence is 13 residues long. Trimming stripped 5 bases from V and 6 bases from J, with 14 bases between. Germline V lookup: CDR1 SGHTA, CDR2 FQGNSA. The CDR3 nucleotides are TGTGCCAGCAGCCTGAGGGACCTCCGCGAGCAGTACTTC. Its protein product is CASSLRDLREQYF.

This clone was observed a handful of times. The V gene is TRBV10-3, the J gene TRBJ2-1; D uncertain. The CDR3 covers 11 residues. V lost 10 bases and J lost 3, with 7 bases in between. The germline CDR1 and CDR2 sequences are ENHRY and SYGVKD. CDR3 nucleotide sequence: TGTGCCACAGCTAACTACAATGAGCAGTTCTTC. Translated: CATANYNEQFF.

The genes are TRBV5-1 and TRBJ2-5, with 7 bases fitting TRBD2. The trim removed 0 bases at V and 5 bases at J, leaving 7 bases unmatched. Germline V gives CDR1 SGHRS, CDR2 YFSETQ. The CDR3 has 15 residues. Written as DNA, the CDR3 is TGCGCCAGCAGCTTGGTTGCGGGAGCTGGGGAGACCCAGTACTTC. Its protein product is CASSLVAGAGETQYF.

V usage is TRBV19 and J usage is TRBJ2-1; D is perhaps TRBD2 (5 bases). Germline-derived CDR1 and CDR2 are LNHDA and SQIVND (reference sequence). Trimming took 2 bases from V and 0 from J, leaving 5 bases between them. The CDR3 loop spans 14 amino acids. CDR3 DNA sequence: TGTGCCAGTAGTATAAGCGGCTCCTACAATGAGCAGTTCTTC. Amino acids: CASSISGSYNEQFF. Drawing the rest from reference TRBV19 and TRBJ2-1, the complete variable domain is DGGITQSPKYLFRKEGQNVTLSCEQNLNHDAMYWYRQDPGQGLRLIYYSQIVNDFQKGDIAEGYSVSREKKESFPLTVTSAQKNPTAFYLCASSISGSYNEQFFGPGTRLTVL.

The rearrangement joins TRBV5-4 to TRBJ2-1, with TRBD1 identical over 8 bases. Germline V CDR1 and CDR2: SGHNT, YYREEE (reference sequence). V gave up 0 bases and J gave up 0 bases; unmatched junction bases: 2. This CDR3 contains 16 residues. The CDR3 reads CASSLGTGGSYNEQFF. The CDR3 coding sequence is TGTGCCAGCAGCTTGGGCACAGGGGGCTCCTACAATGAGCAGTTCTTC.

V usage is TRBV19 and J usage is TRBJ2-3, with no clear D. CDR1 LNHDA and CDR2 SQIVND come from the germline V gene (reference sequence). Deletions cut 5 bases from V and 4 bases from J, with 4 bases between. This CDR3 spans 11 amino acids. CDR3 protein: CASSSSDTQYF. In DNA, the CDR3 is TGTGCCAGTAGTTCGTCAGATACGCAGTATTTT.

The chain carries TRBV7-2 and TRBJ2-1; the match to TRBD2 covers 10 bases. Germline V gene sequence: CDR1 SGHTA, CDR2 FQGNSA. This CDR3 contains 15 residues. V shed 1 base and J 7 bases; nucleotides not matched to a gene: 4. CDR3 protein: CASSLVTTSGNEQFF. The CDR3 nucleotides are TGTGCCAGCAGCTTAGTCACGACTAGCGGGAATGAGCAGTTCTTC.

The J gene is TRBJ2-1, the V gene TRBV15; 9 bases agree with TRBD1. With 1 base clipped from V and 5 bases from J, the junction kept 0 bases outside the gene matches. The CDR3 has 14 amino acids. Germline V gene lookup returns CDR1 LNHNV and CDR2 YYDKDF (reference sequence). In nucleotides, the CDR3 is TGTGCCACCAGCAGAGGGGACAGGGACAATGAGCAGTTCTTC. It is translated as CATSRGDRDNEQFF.

The rearrangement links TRBV29-1 to TRBJ1-2; 9 bases match TRBD1. Germline V gene lookup returns CDR1 SQVTM and CDR2 ANQGSEA. The J segment lost 5 bases and the V segment lost 1 base, leaving 14 bases of the junction unmatched. The CDR3 runs 17 residues. The CDR3 reads CSVEGVGQGLEGYGYTF. Written as DNA, the CDR3 is TGCAGCGTTGAAGGAGTAGGACAGGGGCTAGAGGGATATGGCTACACCTTC.

V and J are TRBV29-1 and TRBJ2-7; D unresolved. This CDR3 comprises 13 residues. CDR1 and CDR2 from the germline V gene are SQVTM and ANQGSEA. Trimming removed 1 base from V and 2 bases from J, with 9 bases in between. The CDR3 coding sequence is TGCAGCGTTGAAGGTGGCGGACCCTACGAGCAGTACTTC. It encodes CSVEGGGPYEQYF.